A single sample is the source of the 2 T cell receptor beta chains below, sequenced in a study of blood T cell repertoires in COVID-19. Measured with immunoSEQ multiplex PCR; TCRdb has only the in-frame clones, and not every one. The sample carries approximately 350,000 clones, around 90% recorded once. The sample was peripheral blood. These receptors came from a man between 40 and 49 years old with acute or convalescent COVID-19.

The chain carries TRBV7-9 and TRBJ1-1; D unresolved. The CDR3 has 13 residues. Looked up from germline, CDR1 is SEHNR and CDR2 is FQNEAQ (reference sequence). Between the trimmed V and J ends, which lost 2 bases and 3 bases, there was a span of 7 bases. CDR3 loop: CASSLYGDTEAFF. CDR3 sequence (DNA): TGTGCCAGCAGCTTATACGGGGACACTGAAGCTTTCTTT. The full variable domain, in which reference TRBV7-9 and TRBJ1-1 provide the parts outside the CDR3, is DTGVSQNPRHKITKRGQNVTFRCDPISEHNRLYWYRQTLGQGPEFLTYFQNEAQLEKSRLLSDRFSAERPKGSFSTLEIQRTEQGDSAMYLCASSLYGDTEAFFGQGTRLTVV.

Only one count was recorded for this clone. The gene calls are TRBV28 and TRBJ2-7, with a tentative D call TRBD1 (5 bases). Trimming stripped 7 bases from V and 2 bases from J, with 9 bases between. The CDR3 is made up of 12 amino acids. Germline V gene lookup returns CDR1 MDHEN and CDR2 SYDVKM. CDR3 protein: CASKGITYEQYF. The CDR3 DNA is TGTGCCAGCAAGGGGATCACCTACGAGCAGTACTTC. Full variable domain (outside the CDR3, taken from reference TRBV28 and TRBJ2-7): DVKVTQSSRYLVKRTGEKVFLECVQDMDHENMFWYRQDPGLGLRLIYFSYDVKMKEKGDIPEGYSVSREKKERFSLILESASTNQTSMYLCASKGITYEQYFGPGTRLTVT.